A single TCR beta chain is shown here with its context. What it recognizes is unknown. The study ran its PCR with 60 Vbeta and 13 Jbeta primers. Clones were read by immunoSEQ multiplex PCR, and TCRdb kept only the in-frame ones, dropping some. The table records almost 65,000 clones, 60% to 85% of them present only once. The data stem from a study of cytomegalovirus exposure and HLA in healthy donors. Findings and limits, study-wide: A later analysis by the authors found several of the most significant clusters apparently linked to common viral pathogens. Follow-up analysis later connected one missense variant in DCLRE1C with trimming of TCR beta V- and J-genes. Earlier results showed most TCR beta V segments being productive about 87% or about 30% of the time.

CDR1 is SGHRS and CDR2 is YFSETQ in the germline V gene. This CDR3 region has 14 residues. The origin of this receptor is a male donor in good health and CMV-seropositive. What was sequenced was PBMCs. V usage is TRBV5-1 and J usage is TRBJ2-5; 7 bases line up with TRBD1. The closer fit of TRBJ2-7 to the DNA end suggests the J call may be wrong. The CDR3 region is CASSLGTATYEQYF. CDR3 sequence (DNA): TGCGCCAGCAGCTTAGGGACAGCCACCTACGAGCAGTACTTC.